The 15 T cell receptor beta chains reported below all come from one sample, sequenced in a study of shared clonotypes between healthy human individuals. In the naive CD8 group, cells lacked CD45RO and were positively selected for CCR7, so terminally differentiated effector memory CD45RA+ cells were left out. Some clones are missing from TCRdb's copy, which holds only in-frame ones; the method was immunoSEQ multiplex PCR. The sample lists about 1.9 million clones, over 85% occurring once. Sequences were obtained from naive CD8+ T cells from PBMCs. These receptors were collected from a man aged 18-30 years in good health. Some clones in this sample may be carry-over from other donors' samples.

The chain couples TRBV4-3 to TRBJ2-7; D is possibly TRBD2 (5 bases). V lost 3 bases, J lost 9 bases, and 15 bases lay in between. The CDR3 is 13 amino acids. The V gene's germline CDR1 is LGHNA and CDR2 YSLEER. DNA for the CDR3: TGCGCCAGCAGCCAGTCACTAACTAGTCCGCAGTACTTC. Amino acid sequence: CASSQSLTSPQYF.

The chain joins TRBV28 to TRBJ2-2; TRBD1 aligns across 9 bases. Germline V lookup: CDR1 MDHEN, CDR2 SYDVKM. V was clipped by 7 bases and J by 5 bases; unmatched bases: 5. The CDR3 runs to 14 residues. The CDR3 loop reads CASIRTGETGELFF. Written as DNA, the CDR3 is TGTGCCAGCATCAGGACAGGGGAGACCGGGGAGCTGTTTTTT.

The V call is TRBV4-1, the J call TRBJ2-7; the D is unclear. CDR1 and CDR2 (germline): MGHRA, YSYEKL. The CDR3 consists of 16 residues. Trimming removed 4 bases from V and 1 base from J, with 17 bases in between. In DNA form, the CDR3 reads TGCGCCAGCAGCCGCCATCAAGAGGTAGGGTCCTACGAGCAGTACTTC. This sequence encodes CASSRHQEVGSYEQYF.

V is TRBV5-6 and J is TRBJ2-2; possible D gene TRBD1, 5 bases. Germline V gene lookup returns CDR1 SGHDT and CDR2 YYEEEE. The CDR3 totals 16 residues. V was clipped by 0 bases and J by 2 bases, with 11 bases between them. CDR3 amino acids: CASSLDETDNTGELFF. The CDR3, as DNA: TGTGCCAGCAGCTTGGACGAGACAGATAACACCGGGGAGCTGTTTTTT.

This CDR3 reads CASSEGPPQGYEQYF. In DNA form, the CDR3 reads TGTGCCAGCAGTGAGGGGCCACCCCAGGGGTACGAGCAGTACTTC. The chain links TRBV2 to TRBJ2-7; D may be TRBD1 (6 bases). The V gene lost 3 bases and the J gene lost 4 bases, with 16 bases spanning the gap. Germline-derived CDR1 and CDR2 are SNHLY and FYNNEI. The length of the CDR3 is 15 residues.

The DNA for the CDR3 is TGTGCCAGCAGTGAATTGGCCCGGGGACTAGCGGGAGGGCTGAACGAGCAGTACTTC. Translation: CASSELARGLAGGLNEQYF. This rearrangement joins TRBV6-1 to TRBJ2-7, with 16 bases matching TRBD2. V shed 2 bases and J 5 bases; nucleotides not matched to a gene: 12. CDR3 length: 19 amino acids. Germline V gene data show CDR1 as MNHNS and CDR2 as SASEGT.

V is TRBV11-2 and J is TRBJ2-1; a weak D match, TRBD2 (6 bases). The CDR3 covers 17 residues. Germline V CDR1 and CDR2: SGHAT, FQNNGV. The V and J ends lost 0 bases and 6 bases respectively, with 18 bases between them. The CDR3 DNA reads TGTGCCAGCAGCTTAGATCTTTGGCTAGCGCACAGCAATGAGCAGTTCTTC. This encodes CASSLDLWLAHSNEQFF.

The chain is built from TRBV7-2 and TRBJ1-1; D remains unclear. Germline V gene sequence: CDR1 SGHTA, CDR2 FQGNSA. CDR3 length equals 13 residues. Trimming stripped 0 bases from V and 8 bases from J, with 10 bases between. The CDR3 sequence is CASSLAYGLEAFF. CDR3 sequence (DNA): TGTGCCAGCAGCTTAGCATACGGGCTAGAAGCTTTCTTT. The full variable domain, rest sourced from reference TRBV7-2 and TRBJ1-1, is GAGVSQSPSNKVTEKGKDVELRCDPISGHTALYWYRQSLGQGLEFLIYFQGNSAPDKSGLPSDRFSAERTGGSVSTLTIQRTQQEDSAVYLCASSLAYGLEAFFGQGTRLTVV.

The CDR3 DNA reads as TGTGCCAGCAGCGTGGGGAGGGCATCTCAAGAGACCCAGTACTTC. Protein sequence: CASSVGRASQETQYF. The chain employs TRBV27 and TRBJ2-5; the match to TRBD2 covers 7 bases. CDR1 MNHEY and CDR2 SMNVEV come from the germline V gene (reference sequence). This CDR3 region has 15 residues. Trimming took 6 bases from V and 2 from J; bases not matched to a gene: 9.

Concerning this clone: The same CDR3 can be traced to other DNA sequences in this sample. The V and J genes are TRBV29-1 and TRBJ2-7; 11 bases line up with TRBD2. The V and J ends lost 3 bases and 2 bases, in that order; junction bases with no gene match: 3. The germline CDR1 and CDR2 sequences are SQVTM and ANQGSEA. The CDR3 runs to 14 residues. The CDR3 is CSVEGTSGPYEQYF. The CDR3, as DNA: TGCAGCGTTGAGGGGACTAGCGGCCCCTACGAGCAGTACTTC.

A note on this clone: The sample contains more than one DNA sequence encoding this CDR3. The rearrangement joins TRBV6-5 to TRBJ2-7, with D uncertain. V lost 0 bases and J lost 4, with 7 bases in between. Germline V gives CDR1 MNHEY, CDR2 SVGAGI. The CDR3 covers 13 residues. CDR3 DNA: TGTGCCAGCAGTTACTCTGATAGGTACGAGCAGTACTTC. Protein sequence: CASSYSDRYEQYF.

The chain joins TRBV9 to TRBJ2-2; the D call may be TRBD1 or TRBD2 (5 bases each). V was clipped by 3 bases and J by 6 bases, with 6 bases between them. Germline CDR1 is SGDLS and CDR2 is YYNGEE. The CDR3 covers 12 residues. CDR3 in DNA: TGTGCCAGCAGCGGGGACGCCGGGGAGCTGTTTTTT. Its protein product is CASSGDAGELFF.

V usage is TRBV19 and J usage is TRBJ2-5; no definite D call. Germline CDR1 and CDR2: LNHDA and SQIVND (reference sequence). This CDR3 contains 13 residues. V was trimmed by 6 bases and J by 3 bases, leaving 11 bases between them. CDR3 DNA sequence: TGTGCCAGTAGAAGTAGGTCAGAAGAGACCCAGTACTTC. It specifies CASRSRSEETQYF.

The rearrangement joins TRBV10-3 to TRBJ2-2; 8 bases fit TRBD1. CDR3 length: 15 residues. The ends lost 3 bases at V and 4 bases at J; junction bases unmatched: 4. The germline V gene encodes CDR1 ENHRY and CDR2 SYGVKD. CDR3 region: CAISEGTGATGELFF. For the CDR3, the DNA is TGTGCCATCAGTGAAGGGACAGGAGCCACCGGGGAGCTGTTTTTT.

The V call is TRBV7-9, the J call TRBJ2-1; unclear D gene. In germline, CDR1 is SEHNR, CDR2 FQNEAQ (reference sequence). This CDR3 contains 15 residues. V was shortened by 6 bases and J by 10 bases, with 22 bases between the two germline ends. CDR3 DNA sequence: TGTGCCAGCAGTGGGTTGATACAACGACCTCTGGAGCAGTTCTTC. Protein product: CASSGLIQRPLEQFF.